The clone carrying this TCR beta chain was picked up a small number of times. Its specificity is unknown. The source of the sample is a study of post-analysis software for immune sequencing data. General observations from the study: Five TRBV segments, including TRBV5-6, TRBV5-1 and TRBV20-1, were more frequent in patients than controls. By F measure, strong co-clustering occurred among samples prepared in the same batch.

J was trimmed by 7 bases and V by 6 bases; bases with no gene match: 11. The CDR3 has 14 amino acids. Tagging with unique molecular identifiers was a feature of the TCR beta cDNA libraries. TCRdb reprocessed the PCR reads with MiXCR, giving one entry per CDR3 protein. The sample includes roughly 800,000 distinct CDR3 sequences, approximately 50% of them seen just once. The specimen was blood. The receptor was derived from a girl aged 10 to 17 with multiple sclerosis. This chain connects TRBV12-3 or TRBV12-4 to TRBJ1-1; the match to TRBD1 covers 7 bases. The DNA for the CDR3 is TGTGCCAGCAGATCCTTCGACAGGGATGGTGAAGCTTTCTTT. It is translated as CASRSFDRDGEAFF.